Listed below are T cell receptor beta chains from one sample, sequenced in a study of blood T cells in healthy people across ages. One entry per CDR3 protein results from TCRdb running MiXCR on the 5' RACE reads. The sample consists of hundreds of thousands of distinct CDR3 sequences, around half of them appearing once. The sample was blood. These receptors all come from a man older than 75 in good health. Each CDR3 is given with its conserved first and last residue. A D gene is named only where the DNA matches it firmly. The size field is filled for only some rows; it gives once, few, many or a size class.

cdr3_nt: TGTGCCAGCGCGCTGGAGAAACAGGGGGACACTGAAGCTTTCTTT; cdr3_aa: CASALEKQGDTEAFF; v_call: TRBV18; j_call: TRBJ1-1; clone_size: -; d_call: TRBD1
cdr3_nt: TGTGCCGGGGGGAAAATCTACGAGCAGTACTTC; cdr3_aa: CAGGKIYEQYF; v_call: TRBV28; j_call: TRBJ2-7; clone_size: -; d_call: -
cdr3_nt: TGCAGTGCTAGGGGCAGGGTTGGATATGGCTACATCTTC; cdr3_aa: CSARGRVGYGYIF; v_call: TRBV20-1; j_call: TRBJ1-2; clone_size: -; d_call: -
cdr3_nt: TGTGCCAGCAGCTTCATAGGACTAGCGGGGCTAACATCTCCATACAATGAGCAGTTCTTC; cdr3_aa: CASSFIGLAGLTSPYNEQFF; v_call: TRBV7-2; j_call: TRBJ2-1; clone_size: few; d_call: TRBD2
cdr3_nt: TGCAGTGCCTCGGACAGTTCTAACTATGGCTACACCTTC; cdr3_aa: CSASDSSNYGYTF; v_call: TRBV20-1; j_call: TRBJ1-2; clone_size: -; d_call: -
cdr3_nt: TGTGCCAGCAGCTTGGGACTAGCGCGTTACAATGAGCAGTTCTTC; cdr3_aa: CASSLGLARYNEQFF; v_call: TRBV7-2; j_call: TRBJ2-1; clone_size: -; d_call: TRBD2
cdr3_nt: TGTGCCAGCAGTTTCAGGGCAGCCCTCCAAGAGACCCAGTACTTC; cdr3_aa: CASSFRAALQETQYF; v_call: TRBV6-6; j_call: TRBJ2-5; clone_size: many; d_call: -
cdr3_nt: TGCAGTGCTCCCAAGGCCCGGGACAACAATCAGCCCCAGCATTTT; cdr3_aa: CSAPKARDNNQPQHF; v_call: TRBV20-1; j_call: TRBJ1-5; clone_size: few; d_call: -
cdr3_nt: TGTGCCAGCAGCGTGGAGGGGGCGTTGAATGGCTACACCTTC; cdr3_aa: CASSVEGALNGYTF; v_call: TRBV9; j_call: TRBJ1-2; clone_size: -; d_call: TRBD1
cdr3_nt: TGTGCCAGCAGCTTAGTTTCCAGGGGTGATCAGCCCCAGCATTTT; cdr3_aa: CASSLVSRGDQPQHF; v_call: TRBV7-2; j_call: TRBJ1-5; clone_size: few; d_call: -
cdr3_nt: TGCGCCAGCAGCCAAGATCTAGCGGCTAATGAGCAGTACTTC; cdr3_aa: CASSQDLAANEQYF; v_call: TRBV4-3; j_call: TRBJ2-5; clone_size: -; d_call: TRBD2
cdr3_nt: TGTGCCAGCAGCGTAGCGTCTAGCGGGAGGCCCGGTGAGCAGTTCTTC; cdr3_aa: CASSVASSGRPGEQFF; v_call: TRBV9; j_call: TRBJ2-1; clone_size: few; d_call: TRBD2
cdr3_nt: TGTGCCAGCAGCGATACAGGGGCTGGGGCCAACGTCCTGACTTTC; cdr3_aa: CASSDTGAGANVLTF; v_call: TRBV7-2; j_call: TRBJ2-6; clone_size: few; d_call: TRBD1
cdr3_nt: TGCAGTGCCTACTGGGGTAGCACAGATACGCAGTATTTT; cdr3_aa: CSAYWGSTDTQYF; v_call: TRBV20-1; j_call: TRBJ2-3; clone_size: -; d_call: -